The next 10 T cell receptor beta chains were all read from a single sample in a study of early T cells in non-severe SARS-CoV-2 infection. TCRdb reanalysed the 5' RACE reads using MiXCR and keeps one entry per CDR3 protein. The data show more than 25,000 distinct CDR3 sequences, approximately 6% seen once. Material: whole blood. The receptors were gathered from an adult who was a healthcare worker with PCR-confirmed SARS-CoV-2 infection or an uninfected control (not recorded which).

This clonotype showed up many times. The rearrangement uses TRBV14 and TRBJ2-7, with D hard to call. V lost 1 base and J lost 0, with 13 bases in between. The germline gives CDR1 SGHDN, CDR2 FVKESK. CDR3 length: 16 residues. CDR3 bases: TGTGCCAGCAGCCAAGCTACTGGATTCAGCTCCTACGAGCAGTACTTC. Protein product: CASSQATGFSSYEQYF.

This clonotype showed up many times. V is TRBV10-3 and J is TRBJ2-5; tentative D call: TRBD1 (5 bases). V was pared by 2 bases and J by 7 bases, with 11 bases between. The germline CDR1 and CDR2 sequences are ENHRY and SYGVKD. This CDR3 is 13 amino acids long. CDR3 residues: CAISEKDSSTQYF. The CDR3 region has the DNA TGTGCCATCAGTGAGAAAGACAGCTCGACCCAGTACTTC.

V and J are TRBV11-2 and TRBJ2-5, with D unclear. The CDR3 runs to 14 residues. Trimming removed 6 bases at V and 1 base at J, with 12 bases between. Germline V gene sequence: CDR1 SGHAT, CDR2 FQNNGV. DNA for the CDR3: TGTGCCAGCAGTGCCGGTGGGATCCAAGAGACCCAGTACTTC. Protein: CASSAGGIQETQYF. Drawing the rest from reference TRBV11-2 and TRBJ2-5, the complete variable domain is EAGVAQSPRYKIIEKRQSVAFWCNPISGHATLYWYQQILGQGPKLLIQFQNNGVVDDSQLPKDRFSAERLKGVDSTLKIQPAKLEDSAVYLCASSAGGIQETQYFGPGTRLLVL.

There are many counts of this clonotype. The chain carries TRBV15 and TRBJ2-7; TRBD2 might be the D (6 bases). The CDR3 spans 14 residues. Germline values: CDR1 LNHNV, CDR2 YYDKDF (reference sequence). Trimming removed 8 bases at V and 5 bases at J, with 19 bases between. As DNA, the CDR3 is TGTGCCACCGCGATTCGGGGACTTTTGAACGAGCAGTACTTC. Translated: CATAIRGLLNEQYF.

This clonotype was counted only a few times. J is TRBJ2-7 and V is TRBV2; 7 nucleotides match TRBD1. With 5 bases clipped from V and 6 bases from J, the junction kept 16 bases outside the gene matches. The CDR3 is 16 residues long. The germline V gene has CDR1 SNHLY and CDR2 FYNNEI. Here the CDR3 DNA reads TGTGCCAGCAGTAACACCTTCTTGAGGACAGGAAGCGAGCAGTACTTC. Encoded protein: CASSNTFLRTGSEQYF.

This clonotype was found many times. The chain is built from TRBV5-4 and TRBJ1-2; 11 nucleotides agree with TRBD1. The CDR3 contains 16 residues. The trim removed 6 bases at V and 3 bases at J, leaving 10 bases unmatched. Germline V gene lookup returns CDR1 SGHNT and CDR2 YYREEE (reference sequence). The chain's CDR3 is CASNDRDRGYDYGYTF. The CDR3 DNA follows: TGTGCCAGCAACGACCGGGACAGGGGGTATGACTATGGCTACACCTTC.

The rearrangement joins TRBV6-2 or TRBV6-3 to TRBJ1-1; 7 nucleotides align to TRBD1. The trim removed 8 bases at V and 4 bases at J, leaving 7 bases unmatched. This CDR3 contains 13 residues. The germline gives CDR1 MNHEY, CDR2 SVGEGT. The CDR3 coding sequence is TGTGCCAGCCACCAGACAGGGAGCACTGAAGCTTTCTTT. Its protein is CASHQTGSTEAFF.

Many counts were recorded for this clonotype. The chain couples TRBV5-1 to TRBJ1-1, with unresolved D. Trimming cost V 0 bases and J 2 bases, with 14 bases left between them. Germline loops: CDR1 SGHRS, CDR2 YFSETQ. This CDR3 region has 16 residues. CDR3 nucleotide sequence: TGCGCCAGCAGCTTGGCCACGATAGGAGGAAACACTGAAGCTTTCTTT. This codes for CASSLATIGGNTEAFF.

This clonotype has a count of ten or more. This chain joins TRBV20-1 and TRBJ2-3, with 15 bases lining up with TRBD2. With 6 bases clipped from V and 4 bases from J, the junction kept 14 bases outside the gene matches. This CDR3 is built from 18 residues. Germline V gene lookup returns CDR1 DFQATT and CDR2 SNEGSKA (reference sequence). The CDR3 protein is CSAPGTSGGQAFADTQYF. In DNA form, the CDR3 reads TGCAGTGCCCCCGGGACTAGCGGGGGGCAGGCCTTCGCAGATACGCAGTATTTT.

This clonotype was counted at least ten times. J is TRBJ2-1 and V is TRBV4-1; D is perhaps TRBD1 (5 bases). CDR3 size: 16 residues. Looked up from germline, CDR1 is MGHRA and CDR2 is YSYEKL. Trimming removed 1 base from V and 0 bases from J, with 10 bases in between. CDR3 DNA sequence: TGCGCCAGCAGCCAAGGACAGATCTCCTCCTACAATGAGCAGTTCTTC. The encoded protein is CASSQGQISSYNEQFF.